This TCR beta chain was recorded in a study of control samples from healthy donors and cancer patients. Some clones are missing from TCRdb's copy, which holds only in-frame ones; the method was immunoSEQ multiplex PCR. The table lists 100,000 to 150,000 clones, roughly nine tenths of them singletons. This TCR derives from a man younger than 35 in good health. Sequencing was performed on blood.

CDR3 bases: TGTGCGTCGGGGAGGGACGGACTGGACTATGGCTACACCTTC. It translates to CASGRDGLDYGYTF. The gene calls are TRBV7-3 and TRBJ1-2, with D possibly being TRBD1 (5 bases). CDR1 is SGHTA, CDR2 FQGTGA, per germline. The CDR3 has 14 amino acids.